What follows are 15 T cell receptor beta chains derived from one specimen sequenced in a study of blood T cell repertoires in COVID-19. The method was immunoSEQ multiplex PCR; TCRdb's version includes in-frame clones alone and lacks a portion of them. The profile shows under 250,000 clones, more than 80% of them singletons. Input material: PBMCs or T cells enriched from blood (not recorded which). The receptors shown here come from a man between 60 and 70 years old who had recovered from COVID-19.

This chain joins TRBV28 and TRBJ1-5, with a tentative D call TRBD1 (5 bases). The V end was cut by 1 base, the J end by 0 bases, with 13 bases between. Looked up from germline, CDR1 is MDHEN and CDR2 is SYDVKM. The CDR3 spans 17 residues. The CDR3 DNA sequence: TGTGCCAGCAGTTTATTAAGGGCAGGGTATAGCAATCAGCCCCAGCATTTT. This gives the protein CASSLLRAGYSNQPQHF.

V gene TRBV9 combines with J gene TRBJ1-2; TRBD1 matches 10 bases. CDR3 length: 15 amino acids. Germline CDR1 SGDLS, CDR2 YYNGEE. Trimming took 4 bases from V and 7 from J; bases not matched to a gene: 10. CDR3 loop: CASSPHPGTGVGYTF. DNA for the CDR3: TGTGCCAGCAGCCCTCACCCCGGGACAGGGGTTGGCTACACCTTC.

This clone turned up a few times. The rearrangement joins TRBV5-1 to TRBJ1-1, with a weak D call TRBD1 (6 bases). The V gene's germline CDR1 is SGHRS and CDR2 YFSETQ. This CDR3 region has 15 residues. V lost 2 bases and J lost 5, with 16 bases in between. In nucleotides, the CDR3 is TGCGCCAGCAGCTTACAACAGGGTGTGAGGACTGAAGCTTTCTTT. Its protein product is CASSLQQGVRTEAFF.

The rearrangement joins TRBV9 to TRBJ2-3, with 8 bases identical to TRBD2. Trimming cost V 3 bases and J 2 bases; bases outside gene matches: 14. CDR3 length: 18 residues. The germline V gene encodes CDR1 SGDLS and CDR2 YYNGEE. CDR3 sequence reads: CASSDRRGASGSTDTQYF. CDR3 DNA: TGTGCCAGCAGCGATAGGAGGGGGGCTAGCGGGTCCACAGATACGCAGTATTTT.

The V call is TRBV2, the J call TRBJ1-1, with 10 bases fitting TRBD1. Unmatched junction bases numbered 9, after V lost 6 bases and J lost 5 bases. The length of the CDR3 is 15 residues. The germline gives CDR1 SNHLY, CDR2 FYNNEI. The CDR3 loop is CASSWRTGGKTEAFF. The CDR3 region has the DNA TGTGCCAGCAGCTGGAGGACAGGGGGTAAAACTGAAGCTTTCTTT.

The chain has TRBV30 and TRBJ2-5; no clear D. The CDR3 totals 12 residues. CDR1 and CDR2 from the germline V gene are GTSNPN and SVGIG (reference sequence). V was cut by 2 bases and J by 4 bases, with 8 bases left in between. CDR3 sequence reads: CAWSYVGETQYF. The CDR3 nucleotides read TGTGCCTGGAGTTACGTCGGAGAGACCCAGTACTTC.

This sequence joins TRBV5-6 and TRBJ2-2; D might be TRBD2 (6 bases). The germline V and J ends were trimmed by 3 bases and 2 bases, with 14 bases remaining between them. This CDR3 has 16 residues. CDR1 is SGHDT and CDR2 is YYEEEE in the germline V gene. The CDR3 spells CASSSSFGGNTGELFF. CDR3 DNA: TGTGCCAGCAGCTCGTCCTTCGGGGGAAACACCGGGGAGCTGTTTTTT.

The rearrangement links TRBV2 to TRBJ1-4; weak D call: TRBD1 (6 bases). The CDR3 is made up of 15 amino acids. V lost 1 base and J 7 bases, leaving 13 bases between the germline ends. Germline CDR1 reads SNHLY; CDR2 reads FYNNEI. The DNA of the CDR3 is TGTGCCAGCAGTGAAGTCGGGGGGCGGGGTGAAAAACTGTTTTTT. This encodes CASSEVGGRGEKLFF.

The chain links TRBV11-2 to TRBJ2-5; TRBD2 agrees at 9 bases. J gave up 5 bases and V 0 bases, and 10 bases lay outside the gene matches. The CDR3 extends over 17 amino acids. Looked up from germline, CDR1 is SGHAT and CDR2 is FQNNGV. The CDR3 DNA sequence: TGTGCCAGCAGCTTAGAATCGAGCGGGGGGCGACAGGAGACCCAGTACTTC. It translates to CASSLESSGGRQETQYF.

V usage is TRBV6-6 and J usage is TRBJ1-6; D not resolved. The V end was cut by 5 bases, the J end by 10 bases, with 15 bases between. Germline assignment: CDR1 MNHNY and CDR2 SVGAGI (reference sequence). The CDR3 totals 14 residues. As DNA, the CDR3 is TGTGCCAGCAGTCAAGATCCTGGAGGGTCACCCCTCCACTTT. Its protein is CASSQDPGGSPLHF.

The rearrangement uses TRBV10-3 and TRBJ2-3, with no clear D. V was trimmed by 2 bases and J by 2 bases, leaving 8 bases between them. This CDR3 spans 14 amino acids. Looked up from germline, CDR1 is ENHRY and CDR2 is SYGVKD. The CDR3 bases are TGTGCCATCAGTGAGCCGACTCTCACAGATACGCAGTATTTT. Protein product: CAISEPTLTDTQYF.

The chain carries TRBV19 and TRBJ1-5; D is unresolved. This CDR3 spans 13 amino acids. Trimming removed 6 bases from V and 5 bases from J, with 11 bases in between. Germline V CDR1 and CDR2: LNHDA, SQIVND (reference sequence). This CDR3 is CASRLGVDQPQHF. DNA for the CDR3: TGTGCCAGTAGGTTGGGAGTCGATCAGCCCCAGCATTTT. Full variable domain (outside the CDR3, taken from reference TRBV19 and TRBJ1-5): DGGITQSPKYLFRKEGQNVTLSCEQNLNHDAMYWYRQDPGQGLRLIYYSQIVNDFQKGDIAEGYSVSREKKESFPLTVTSAQKNPTAFYLCASRLGVDQPQHFGDGTRLSIL.

The chain couples TRBV7-9 to TRBJ2-1, with a possible D match to TRBD2 (5 bases). The CDR3 consists of 15 residues. Germline CDR1 reads SEHNR; CDR2 reads FQNEAQ (reference sequence). V shed 1 base and J shed 6 bases, with 13 bases lying between them. The CDR3 DNA reads TGTGCCAGCAGCTTAGATTTGTCGGGGAGCAATGAGCAGTTCTTC. Its translation is CASSLDLSGSNEQFF.

The gene calls are TRBV9 and TRBJ2-3; D ambiguous. In germline, CDR1 is SGDLS, CDR2 YYNGEE. Trimming took off 0 bases at V and 1 base at J, with 6 bases between the two ends. This CDR3 comprises 14 residues. CDR3 sequence reads: CASSVGVGTDTQYF. CDR3 nucleotide sequence: TGTGCCAGCAGCGTAGGAGTAGGCACAGATACGCAGTATTTT.

This clone was recorded only once. This chain links TRBV19 with TRBJ2-5, with a tentative D call TRBD2 (6 bases). Trimming took 9 bases from V and 1 from J, leaving 15 bases between them. CDR3 length: 14 amino acids. Germline-derived CDR1 and CDR2 are LNHDA and SQIVND (reference sequence). The DNA of the CDR3 is TGTGCCAGCCGAATGGGGGGTTCCCAAGAGACCCAGTACTTC. Its translation is CASRMGGSQETQYF.